Presented here are 14 T cell receptor beta chains from one specimen sequenced in a study of siplizumab effects on memory and regulatory T cells. Here immunoSEQ multiplex PCR was the method, and the copy in TCRdb shows in-frame clones only, minus some. The sample has over 85,000 clones; about nine tenths are singletons. Sample: CD4+ T cells sorted from blood. These receptor sequences come from a human donor in good health.

The rearrangement links TRBV4-1 to TRBJ1-5, with D possibly matching TRBD1 (6 bases). This CDR3 has 17 amino acids. Germline V gene lookup returns CDR1 MGHRA and CDR2 YSYEKL. Deletions cut 1 base from V and 1 base from J, with 14 bases between. This CDR3 reads CASSQGGQGGSNQPQHF. In DNA, the CDR3 is TGCGCCAGCAGCCAAGGGGGTCAAGGGGGGAGCAATCAGCCCCAGCATTTT.

This chain joins TRBV19 and TRBJ2-1; possibly TRBD1 or TRBD2 for D (5 bases each). This CDR3 has 15 residues. Germline V gives CDR1 LNHDA, CDR2 SQIVND (reference sequence). V lost 1 base and J lost 0, with 7 bases in between. This CDR3 reads CASSIAGTSYNEQFF. In DNA, the CDR3 is TGTGCCAGTAGTATAGCGGGGACCTCCTACAATGAGCAGTTCTTC.

The rearrangement links TRBV6-1 to TRBJ2-3, with D possibly TRBD2 on 6 matching bases. Trimming left V 7 bases short and J 0 bases short, with 11 bases between. The germline gives CDR1 MNHNS, CDR2 SASEGT. The CDR3 is made up of 14 amino acids. CDR3 loop: CASKRDSSTDTQYF. CDR3 DNA: TGTGCCAGCAAGAGGGACTCGAGCACAGATACGCAGTATTTT.

CDR3: CASSLQGGGYTF. CDR3 nucleotides: TGTGCCAGCTCACTACAGGGTGGTGGCTACACCTTC. The rearrangement joins TRBV18 to TRBJ1-2; TRBD1 might be the D (6 bases). Germline V CDR1 and CDR2: KGHSH, LQKENI. The CDR3 covers 12 residues. The V end lost 4 bases, the J end lost 7 bases, and 10 bases lay between the germline ends.

The genes are TRBV7-8 and TRBJ2-2; perhaps TRBD1 as D (5 bases). The germline CDR1 and CDR2 sequences are SGHVS and FQNEAQ. The CDR3 is made up of 16 amino acids. V lost 4 bases, J lost 3 bases, and 15 bases lay in between. The CDR3 DNA is TGTGCCAGCAGCTCCTCCGGGCCCAGGGACACCGGGGAGCTGTTTTTT. Amino acid sequence: CASSSSGPRDTGELFF.

This chain joins TRBV5-1 and TRBJ1-1; D not certain. CDR1 and CDR2 (germline): SGHRS, YFSETQ. The CDR3 consists of 17 residues. V shed 0 bases and J shed 8 bases, with 23 bases lying between them. The CDR3 protein is CASSLGRNDRHFREAFF. CDR3 DNA sequence: TGCGCCAGCAGCTTGGGTAGGAACGACCGCCACTTTCGGGAAGCTTTCTTT.

The CDR3, as DNA: TGTGCCTGGAGTGTACCCCTGGGACAGGTGGGGGGCTATGGCTACACCTTC. The encoded protein is CAWSVPLGQVGGYGYTF. The chain links TRBV30 to TRBJ1-2, with TRBD1 matching 8 bases. The CDR3 length is 17 residues. CDR1 is GTSNPN, CDR2 SVGIG, per germline (reference sequence). J gave up 4 bases and V 0 bases, and 13 bases lay outside the gene matches.

The DNA of the CDR3 is TGTGCCAGCAGTCAGCTAGCGGGAGGCACAGATACGCAGTATTTT. Its translation is CASSQLAGGTDTQYF. The chain links TRBV27 to TRBJ2-3; 10 bases are a match to TRBD2. Trimming took 5 bases from V and 1 from J; bases not matched to a gene: 3. The CDR3 consists of 15 residues. The germline V gene encodes CDR1 MNHEY and CDR2 SMNVEV (reference sequence).

J is TRBJ2-2 and V is TRBV5-1; D is possibly TRBD2 (6 bases). Germline V lookup: CDR1 SGHRS, CDR2 YFSETQ. The CDR3 length is 15 residues. Trimming cost V 3 bases and J 1 base, with 10 bases left between them. The CDR3 bases are TGCGCCAGCAGCTACACCGGGAGGAACACCGGGGAGCTGTTTTTT. Protein sequence: CASSYTGRNTGELFF.

The chain combines TRBV7-3 with TRBJ2-1; D possibly matches TRBD1 or TRBD2 (6 bases each). Germline V gives CDR1 SGHTA, CDR2 FQGTGA. This CDR3 is 13 amino acids long. With 3 bases removed from V and 8 bases from J, the gap between germline ends came to 11 bases. Written as DNA, the CDR3 is TGTGCCAGCAGCTTTGGGGGCGGGGATGAGCAGTTCTTC. Protein: CASSFGGGDEQFF.

The chain couples TRBV6-5 to TRBJ2-3; D gene ambiguous. The germline CDR1 and CDR2 sequences are MNHEY and SVGAGI. This CDR3 contains 13 residues. The V end was cut by 0 bases, the J end by 5 bases, with 6 bases between. As DNA, the CDR3 is TGTGCCAGCAGTTACTCTTCCGAAGATACGCAGTATTTT. It encodes CASSYSSEDTQYF.

This chain links TRBV5-6 with TRBJ1-1; the D is unclear. CDR1 is SGHDT, CDR2 YYEEEE, per germline. With 0 bases removed from V and 5 bases from J, the gap between germline ends came to 11 bases. The CDR3 consists of 14 residues. The CDR3, as DNA: TGTGCCAGCAGCTTGGTGTCGGGAGGGACTGAAGCTTTCTTT. Protein sequence: CASSLVSGGTEAFF.

The CDR3 DNA reads as TGTGCCAGCAGCTTCGAGAGGGGGGCGGAGAGCTCCTACAATGAGCAGTTCTTC. This gives the protein CASSFERGAESSYNEQFF. The rearrangement joins TRBV7-8 to TRBJ2-1; perhaps D is TRBD1 or TRBD2 (6 bases each). Germline loops: CDR1 SGHVS, CDR2 FQNEAQ. The CDR3 loop spans 18 amino acids. The ends were cut back, 3 bases at V and 0 bases at J, with 18 bases in the middle.

The chain couples TRBV5-1 to TRBJ2-2; maybe TRBD1 (6 bases). The CDR3 loop spans 15 amino acids. V lost 4 bases and J 0 bases, leaving 10 bases between the germline ends. Germline V CDR1 and CDR2: SGHRS, YFSETQ. In nucleotides, the CDR3 is TGCGCCAGCAGCCCGGGACACACGAACACCGGGGAGCTGTTTTTT. Translation: CASSPGHTNTGELFF.